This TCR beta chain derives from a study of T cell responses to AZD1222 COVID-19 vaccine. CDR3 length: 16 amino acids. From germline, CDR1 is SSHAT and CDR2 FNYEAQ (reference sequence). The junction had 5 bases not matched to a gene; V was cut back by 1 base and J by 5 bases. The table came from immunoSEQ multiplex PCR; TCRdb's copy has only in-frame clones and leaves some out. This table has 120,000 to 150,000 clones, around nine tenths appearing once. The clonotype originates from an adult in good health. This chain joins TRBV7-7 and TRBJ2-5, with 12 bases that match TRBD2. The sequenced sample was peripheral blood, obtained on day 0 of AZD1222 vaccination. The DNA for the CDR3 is TGTGCCAGCAGCTTAGGACTAGCGGGAGTCCAGGAGACCCAGTACTTC. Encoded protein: CASSLGLAGVQETQYF.